This TCR beta chain originates from a study of OX40 agonist ivuxolimab in advanced cancers. Turning to the study itself: Patients took ivuxolimab, an agonistic anti-OX40 (CD134) antibody.

General study findings and limits: Low clonal expansion, among the lowest seen, marked partial responders at 0.1-3.0 mg/kg.

This clone was found a few times. Antigen: not known. Some clones are missing from TCRdb's copy, which holds only in-frame ones; the method was immunoSEQ multiplex PCR. The sample lists about 83,000 clones; about 81% were seen once. Germline lookup yields CDR1 SGHTS and CDR2 YDEGEE. The length of the CDR3 is 20 residues. The ends were cut back, 4 bases at V and 1 base at J, with 24 bases in the middle. Here the sequenced sample was CD4+ or CD8+ T cells sorted from blood, taken in a trial of the OX40 agonist ivuxolimab. The gene calls are TRBV5-8 and TRBJ2-6; D call uncertain. The clonotype originates from an adult with an advanced solid tumor such as melanoma, head and neck, liver or kidney cancer. The CDR3 coding sequence is TGTGCCAGCAGCCGCGTTCGTACCTACGACCGGTGGTCTGGGGCCAACGTCCTGACTTTC. This translates into CASSRVRTYDRWSGANVLTF.